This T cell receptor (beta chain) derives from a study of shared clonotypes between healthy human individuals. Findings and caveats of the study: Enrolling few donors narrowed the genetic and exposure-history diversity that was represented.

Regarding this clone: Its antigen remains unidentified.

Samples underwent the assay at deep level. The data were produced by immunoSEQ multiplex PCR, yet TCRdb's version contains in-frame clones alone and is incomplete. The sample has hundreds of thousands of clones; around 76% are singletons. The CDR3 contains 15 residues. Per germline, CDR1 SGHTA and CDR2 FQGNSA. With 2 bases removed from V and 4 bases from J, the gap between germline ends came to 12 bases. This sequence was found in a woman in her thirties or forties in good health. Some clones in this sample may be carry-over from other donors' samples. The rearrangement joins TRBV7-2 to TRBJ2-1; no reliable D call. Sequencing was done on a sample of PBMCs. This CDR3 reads CASSLSRLSYNEQFF. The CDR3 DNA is TGTGCCAGCAGCTTAAGTCGTCTGTCATACAATGAGCAGTTCTTC.